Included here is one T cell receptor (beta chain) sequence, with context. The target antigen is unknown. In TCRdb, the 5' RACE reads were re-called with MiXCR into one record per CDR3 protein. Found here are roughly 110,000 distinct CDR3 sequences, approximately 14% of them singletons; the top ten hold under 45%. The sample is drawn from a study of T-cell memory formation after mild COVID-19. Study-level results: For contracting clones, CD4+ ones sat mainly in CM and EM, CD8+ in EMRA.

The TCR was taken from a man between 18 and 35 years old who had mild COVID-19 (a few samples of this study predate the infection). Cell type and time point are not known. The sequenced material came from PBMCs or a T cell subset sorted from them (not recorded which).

The CDR3 DNA reads TGTGCCAGCAGCCAAGACCTGCAGCAGGGGCCCCAAGAGACCCAGTACTTC. Translated: CASSQDLQQGPQETQYF. V gene TRBV3-1 combines with J gene TRBJ2-5; D might be TRBD1 (6 bases). With 0 bases removed from V and 1 base from J, the gap between germline ends came to 15 bases. Germline CDR1 LGHDT, CDR2 YNNKEL (reference sequence). The CDR3 length is 17 residues.